This T cell receptor beta chain was obtained from a study of blood T cell repertoires in COVID-19. Looked up from germline, CDR1 is MRHNA and CDR2 is SNTAGT. This CDR3 has 16 residues. Trimming cost V 5 bases and J 2 bases; bases outside gene matches: 7. Methods used by the authors: The authors estimated nucleated cell counts from reference gene primer amplification. Repertoires were generated with immunoSEQ multiplex PCR, while TCRdb's copy carries only in-frame clones and drops some. That table supplies the V and J calls and clone size; D and trimming were determined from the DNA. This table has fewer than 300,000 clones, about 80% appearing once.

The sequence derives from a person aged 65-85 years with COVID-19, enrolled during active disease. The V and J genes are TRBV6-4 and TRBJ2-7, with 12 positions matching TRBD2. The sequenced sample consisted of peripheral blood. The CDR3 sequence is CASSRLAGASPYEQYF. CDR3 DNA: TGTGCCAGCAGTCGACTAGCGGGGGCCTCTCCCTACGAGCAGTACTTC.